This TCR beta chain is from a study of cytomegalovirus exposure and HLA in healthy donors. About the study: Researchers previously reported finding 100 million or so unique TCR beta sequences from about 200 million T cells.

Germline CDR1 and CDR2: MNHEY and SMNVEV (reference sequence). This CDR3 is 13 amino acids long. Trimming cost V 7 bases and J 0 bases, with 7 bases left between them. The table lists this clone with a few counts. Its antigen is not known. The PCR had 60 Vbeta and 13 Jbeta primers. Clones were read by immunoSEQ multiplex PCR, and TCRdb kept only the in-frame ones, dropping some. The table includes 120,000 or so clones, roughly 8.6% detected once. General study findings and limits: According to the study, approximately 150 TCR beta chains were cytomegalovirus-associated.

The chain links TRBV27 to TRBJ2-1; D may be TRBD2 (5 bases). Sequenced input: PBMCs. The receptor's source is a woman in her forties in good health and CMV-seropositive. The CDR3 DNA follows: TGTGCCAGCATGGAGGACTCCTACAATGAGCAGTTCTTC. Its translation is CASMEDSYNEQFF.